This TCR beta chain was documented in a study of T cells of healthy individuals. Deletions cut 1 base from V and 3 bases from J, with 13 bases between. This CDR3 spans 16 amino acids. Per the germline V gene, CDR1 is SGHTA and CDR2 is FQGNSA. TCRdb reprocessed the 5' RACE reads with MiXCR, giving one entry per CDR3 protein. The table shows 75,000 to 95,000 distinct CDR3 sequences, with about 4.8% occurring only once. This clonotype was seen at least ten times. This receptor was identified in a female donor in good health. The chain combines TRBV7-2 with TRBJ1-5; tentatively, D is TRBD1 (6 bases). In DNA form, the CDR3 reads TGTGCCAGCAGCTTAGTTGGTGGACAGATCAATCAGCCCCAGCATTTT. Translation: CASSLVGGQINQPQHF.